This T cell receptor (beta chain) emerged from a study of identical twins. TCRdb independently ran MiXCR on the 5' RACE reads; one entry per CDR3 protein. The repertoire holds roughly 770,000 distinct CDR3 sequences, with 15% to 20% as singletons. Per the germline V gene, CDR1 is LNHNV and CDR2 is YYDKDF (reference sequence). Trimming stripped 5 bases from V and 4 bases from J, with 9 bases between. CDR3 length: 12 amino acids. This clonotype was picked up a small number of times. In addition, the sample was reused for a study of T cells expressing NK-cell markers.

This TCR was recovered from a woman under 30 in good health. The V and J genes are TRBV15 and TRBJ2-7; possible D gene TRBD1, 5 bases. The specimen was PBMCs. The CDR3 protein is CATSVRGYEQYF. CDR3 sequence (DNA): TGTGCCACCAGCGTTAGGGGTTACGAGCAGTACTTC.